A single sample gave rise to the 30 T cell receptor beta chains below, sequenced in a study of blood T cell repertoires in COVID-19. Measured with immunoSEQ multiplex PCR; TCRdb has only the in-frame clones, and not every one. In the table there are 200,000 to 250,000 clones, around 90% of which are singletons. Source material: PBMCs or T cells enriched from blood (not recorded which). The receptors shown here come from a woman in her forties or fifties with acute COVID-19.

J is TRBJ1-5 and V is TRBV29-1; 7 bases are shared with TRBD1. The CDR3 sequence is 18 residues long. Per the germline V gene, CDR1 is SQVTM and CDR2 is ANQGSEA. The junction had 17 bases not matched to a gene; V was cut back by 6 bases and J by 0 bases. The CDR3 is CSVSNAGTVLHSNQPQHF. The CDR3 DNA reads TGCAGCGTCTCCAACGCCGGGACAGTTCTCCATAGCAATCAGCCCCAGCATTTT.

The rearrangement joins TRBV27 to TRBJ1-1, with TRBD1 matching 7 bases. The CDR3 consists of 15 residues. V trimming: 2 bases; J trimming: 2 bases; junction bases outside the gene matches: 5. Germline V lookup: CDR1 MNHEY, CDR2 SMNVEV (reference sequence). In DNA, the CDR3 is TGTGCCAGCAGTTTAAAGGAGGGGGCTAACACTGAAGCTTTCTTT. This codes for CASSLKEGANTEAFF.

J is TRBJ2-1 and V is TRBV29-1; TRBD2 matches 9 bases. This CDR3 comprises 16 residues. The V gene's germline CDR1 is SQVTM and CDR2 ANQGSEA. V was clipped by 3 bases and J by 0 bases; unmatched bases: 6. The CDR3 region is CSVDMAGGSSYNEQFF. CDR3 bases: TGCAGCGTTGATATGGCGGGAGGGAGCTCCTACAATGAGCAGTTCTTC.

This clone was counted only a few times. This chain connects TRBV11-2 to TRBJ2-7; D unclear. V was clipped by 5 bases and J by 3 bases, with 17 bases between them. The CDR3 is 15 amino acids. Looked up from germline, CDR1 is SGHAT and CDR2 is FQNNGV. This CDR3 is CASSRGWVASYEQYF. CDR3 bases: TGTGCCAGCAGCCGAGGATGGGTGGCCAGCTACGAGCAGTACTTC.

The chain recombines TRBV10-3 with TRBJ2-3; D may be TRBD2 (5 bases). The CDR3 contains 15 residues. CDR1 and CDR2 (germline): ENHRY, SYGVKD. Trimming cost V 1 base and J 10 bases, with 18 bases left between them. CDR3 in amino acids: CAISEFERSGMAQYF. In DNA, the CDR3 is TGTGCCATCAGTGAGTTCGAGAGGTCGGGGATGGCGCAGTATTTT.

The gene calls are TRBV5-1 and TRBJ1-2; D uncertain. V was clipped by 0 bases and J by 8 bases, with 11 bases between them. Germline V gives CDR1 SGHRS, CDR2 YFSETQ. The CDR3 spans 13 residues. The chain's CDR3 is CASSLDQVGGYTF. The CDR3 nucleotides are TGCGCCAGCAGCTTGGATCAGGTGGGCGGCTACACCTTC.

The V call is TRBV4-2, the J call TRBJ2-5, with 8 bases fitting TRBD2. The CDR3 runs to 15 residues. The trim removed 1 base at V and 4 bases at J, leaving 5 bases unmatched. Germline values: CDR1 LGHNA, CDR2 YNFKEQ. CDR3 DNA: TGTGCCAGCAGCCAAGTAGGTAGCGGGACAGAGACCCAGTACTTC. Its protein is CASSQVGSGTETQYF.

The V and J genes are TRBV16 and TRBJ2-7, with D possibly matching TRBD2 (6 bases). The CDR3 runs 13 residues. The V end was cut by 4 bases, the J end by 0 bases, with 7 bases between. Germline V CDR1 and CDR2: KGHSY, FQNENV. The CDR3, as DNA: TGTGCCAGCAGCCGCGGGGCCTCCTACGAGCAGTACTTC. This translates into CASSRGASYEQYF.

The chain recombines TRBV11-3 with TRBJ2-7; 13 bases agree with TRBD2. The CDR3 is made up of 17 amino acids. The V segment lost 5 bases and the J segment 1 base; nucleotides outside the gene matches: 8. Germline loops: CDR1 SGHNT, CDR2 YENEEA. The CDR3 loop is CASSQGLAGAGSYEQYF. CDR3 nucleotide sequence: TGTGCCAGCAGCCAAGGACTAGCGGGAGCGGGATCCTACGAGCAGTACTTC. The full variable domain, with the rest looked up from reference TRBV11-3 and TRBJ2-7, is EAGVVQSPRYKIIEKKQPVAFWCNPISGHNTLYWYLQNLGQGPELLIRYENEEAVDDSQLPKDRFSAERLKGVDSTLKIQPAELGDSAVYLCASSQGLAGAGSYEQYFGPGTRLTVT.

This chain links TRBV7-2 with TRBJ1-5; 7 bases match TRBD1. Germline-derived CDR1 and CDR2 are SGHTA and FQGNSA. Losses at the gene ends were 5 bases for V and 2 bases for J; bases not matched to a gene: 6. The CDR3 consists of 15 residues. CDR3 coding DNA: TGTGCCAGCAGCCTACAGGGGTTGGGCAATCAGCCCCAGCATTTT. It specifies CASSLQGLGNQPQHF.

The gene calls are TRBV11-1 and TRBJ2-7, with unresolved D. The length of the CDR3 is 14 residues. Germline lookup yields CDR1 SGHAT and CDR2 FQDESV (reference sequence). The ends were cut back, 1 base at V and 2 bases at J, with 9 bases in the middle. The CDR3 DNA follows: TGTGCCAGCAGCTTAGGCGGTACGCCCTACGAGCAGTACTTC. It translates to CASSLGGTPYEQYF.

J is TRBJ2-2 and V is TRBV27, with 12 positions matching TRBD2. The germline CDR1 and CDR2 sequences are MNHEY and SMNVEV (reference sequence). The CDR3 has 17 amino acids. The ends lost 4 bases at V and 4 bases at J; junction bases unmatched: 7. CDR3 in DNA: TGTGCCAGCAGTTCCCCCGGGACTAGCGGGCGCACCGGGGAGCTGTTTTTT. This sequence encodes CASSSPGTSGRTGELFF.

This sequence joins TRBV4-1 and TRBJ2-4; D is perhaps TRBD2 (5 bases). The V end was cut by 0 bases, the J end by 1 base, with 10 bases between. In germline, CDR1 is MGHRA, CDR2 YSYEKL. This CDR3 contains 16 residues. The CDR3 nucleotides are TGCGCCAGCAGCCAAGATGAGGGATGGGCCAAAAACATTCAGTACTTC. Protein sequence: CASSQDEGWAKNIQYF.

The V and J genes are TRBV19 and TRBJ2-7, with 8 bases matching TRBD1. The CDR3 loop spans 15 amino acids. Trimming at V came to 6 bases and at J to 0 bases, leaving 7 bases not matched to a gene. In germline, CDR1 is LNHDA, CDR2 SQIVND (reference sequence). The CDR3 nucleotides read TGTGCCAGTAGCGACAGGGGCGAGCGCTCCTACGAGCAGTACTTC. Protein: CASSDRGERSYEQYF.

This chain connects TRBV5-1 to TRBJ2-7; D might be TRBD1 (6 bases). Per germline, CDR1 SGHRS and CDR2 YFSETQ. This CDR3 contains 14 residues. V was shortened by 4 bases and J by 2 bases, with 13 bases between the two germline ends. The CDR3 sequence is CASSVRDITYEQYF. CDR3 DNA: TGCGCCAGCAGCGTCCGGGACATAACCTACGAGCAGTACTTC.

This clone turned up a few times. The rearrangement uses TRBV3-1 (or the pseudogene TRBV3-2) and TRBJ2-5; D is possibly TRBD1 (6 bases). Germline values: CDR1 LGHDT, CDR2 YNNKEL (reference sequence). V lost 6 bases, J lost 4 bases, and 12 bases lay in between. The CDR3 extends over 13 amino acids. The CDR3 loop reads CASRPQGSETQYF. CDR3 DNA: TGTGCCAGCAGGCCACAGGGATCAGAGACCCAGTACTTC.

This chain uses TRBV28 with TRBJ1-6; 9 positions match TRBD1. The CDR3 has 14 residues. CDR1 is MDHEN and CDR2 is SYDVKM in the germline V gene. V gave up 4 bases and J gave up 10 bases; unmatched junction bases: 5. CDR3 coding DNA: TGTGCCAGCAGTTCCGGGACAGGGTTCTCACCCCTCCACTTT. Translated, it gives CASSSGTGFSPLHF.

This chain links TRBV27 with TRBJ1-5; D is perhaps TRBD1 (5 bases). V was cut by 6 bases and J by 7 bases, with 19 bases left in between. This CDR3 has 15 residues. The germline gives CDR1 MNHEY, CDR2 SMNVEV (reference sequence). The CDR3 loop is CASRPSRGGGQPQHF. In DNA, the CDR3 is TGTGCCAGCAGACCCTCAAGGGGAGGAGGCCAGCCCCAGCATTTT.

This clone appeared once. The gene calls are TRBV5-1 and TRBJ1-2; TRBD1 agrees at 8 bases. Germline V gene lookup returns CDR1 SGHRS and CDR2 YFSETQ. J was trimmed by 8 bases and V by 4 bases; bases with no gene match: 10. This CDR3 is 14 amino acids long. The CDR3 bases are TGCGCCAGCAGCCCCGGACAGGGTGTAACAGGCTACACCTTC. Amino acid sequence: CASSPGQGVTGYTF.

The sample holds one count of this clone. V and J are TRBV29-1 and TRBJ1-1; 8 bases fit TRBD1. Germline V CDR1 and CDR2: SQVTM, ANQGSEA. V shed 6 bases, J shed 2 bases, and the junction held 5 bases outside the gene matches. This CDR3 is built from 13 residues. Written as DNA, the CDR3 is TGCAGCGTGATGGACAGGGCCAACACTGAAGCTTTCTTT. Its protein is CSVMDRANTEAFF.

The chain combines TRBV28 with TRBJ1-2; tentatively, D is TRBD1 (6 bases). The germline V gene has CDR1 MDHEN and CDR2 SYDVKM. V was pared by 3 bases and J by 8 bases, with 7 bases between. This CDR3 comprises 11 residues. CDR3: CASSLTGGYTF. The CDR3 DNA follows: TGTGCCAGCAGTTTGACAGGAGGCTACACCTTC.

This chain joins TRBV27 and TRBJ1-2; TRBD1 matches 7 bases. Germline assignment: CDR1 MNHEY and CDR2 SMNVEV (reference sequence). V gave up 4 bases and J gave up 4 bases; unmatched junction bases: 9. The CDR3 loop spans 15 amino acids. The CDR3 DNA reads TGTGCCAGCAGTTCCCGACCCGGGACAGTCTATGGCTACACCTTC. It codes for CASSSRPGTVYGYTF.

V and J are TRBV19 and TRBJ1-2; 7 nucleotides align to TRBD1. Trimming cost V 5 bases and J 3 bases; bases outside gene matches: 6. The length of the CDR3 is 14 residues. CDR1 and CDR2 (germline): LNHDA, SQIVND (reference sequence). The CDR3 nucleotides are TGTGCCAGTAGTCCCTGGACAGGAGACTATGGCTACACCTTC. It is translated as CASSPWTGDYGYTF. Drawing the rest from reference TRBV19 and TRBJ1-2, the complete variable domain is DGGITQSPKYLFRKEGQNVTLSCEQNLNHDAMYWYRQDPGQGLRLIYYSQIVNDFQKGDIAEGYSVSREKKESFPLTVTSAQKNPTAFYLCASSPWTGDYGYTFGSGTRLTVV.

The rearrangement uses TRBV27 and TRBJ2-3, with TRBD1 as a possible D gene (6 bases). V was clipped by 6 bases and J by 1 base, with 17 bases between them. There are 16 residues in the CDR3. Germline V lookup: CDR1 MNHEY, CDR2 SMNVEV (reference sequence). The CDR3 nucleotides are TGTGCCAGCAGCCTGGTTTGGGGGCTTGGCACAGATACGCAGTATTTT. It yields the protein CASSLVWGLGTDTQYF.

The CDR3 here is CASSSLAVRNEQFF. CDR3 DNA sequence: TGTGCCAGCAGCTCGCTAGCGGTTAGGAATGAGCAGTTCTTC. This chain joins TRBV11-2 and TRBJ2-1; 7 bases are shared with TRBD2. V lost 4 bases to trimming and J lost 7 bases; unmatched junction nucleotides: 7. CDR3 length equals 14 residues. Germline V lookup: CDR1 SGHAT, CDR2 FQNNGV.

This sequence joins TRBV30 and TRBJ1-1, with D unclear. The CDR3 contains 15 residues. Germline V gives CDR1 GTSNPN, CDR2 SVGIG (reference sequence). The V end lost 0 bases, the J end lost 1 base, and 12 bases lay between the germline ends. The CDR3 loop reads CAWSVATDSNTEAFF. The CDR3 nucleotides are TGTGCCTGGAGTGTAGCGACGGATTCGAACACTGAAGCTTTCTTT.

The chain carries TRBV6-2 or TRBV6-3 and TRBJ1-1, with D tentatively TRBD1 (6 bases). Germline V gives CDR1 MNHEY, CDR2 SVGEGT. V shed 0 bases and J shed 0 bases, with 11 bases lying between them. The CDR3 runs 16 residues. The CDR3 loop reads CASSYSRGGLNTEAFF. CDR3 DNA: TGTGCCAGCAGTTACTCAAGGGGGGGGCTGAACACTGAAGCTTTCTTT.

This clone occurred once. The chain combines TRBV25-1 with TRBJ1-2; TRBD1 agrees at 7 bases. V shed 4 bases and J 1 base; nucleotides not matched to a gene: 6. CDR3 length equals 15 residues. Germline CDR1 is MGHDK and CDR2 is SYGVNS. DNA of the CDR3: TGTGCCAGCAGTGGGGGACAGAGGAATAACTATGGCTACACCTTC. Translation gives CASSGGQRNNYGYTF.

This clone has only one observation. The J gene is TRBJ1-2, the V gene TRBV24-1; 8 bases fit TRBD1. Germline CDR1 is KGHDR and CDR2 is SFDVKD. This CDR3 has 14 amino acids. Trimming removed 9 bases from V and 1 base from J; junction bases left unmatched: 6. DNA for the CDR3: TGTGCCACCTCTTACAGGGGGTATAACTATGGCTACACCTTC. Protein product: CATSYRGYNYGYTF.

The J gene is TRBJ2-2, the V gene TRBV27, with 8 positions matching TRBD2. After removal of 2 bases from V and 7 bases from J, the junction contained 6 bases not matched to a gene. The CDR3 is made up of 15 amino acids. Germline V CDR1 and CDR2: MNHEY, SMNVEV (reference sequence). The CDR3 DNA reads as TGTGCCAGCAGTTTAAGCGGGAGCGGGGTCGGGGAGCTGTTTTTT. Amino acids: CASSLSGSGVGELFF.